The 30 T cell receptor beta chains presented below share a single source sample, sequenced in a study of cytomegalovirus exposure and HLA in healthy donors. 60 Vbeta and 13 Jbeta primers were used in PCR. Profiled with immunoSEQ multiplex PCR; TCRdb holds only in-frame clones, not every one. The sample records some 94,000 clones, approximately 71% being singletons. Sequencing was carried out using PBMCs. The receptors were gathered from a man over 45 in good health and CMV-seronegative.

This chain connects TRBV5-1 to TRBJ2-2, with a tentative D call TRBD1 (5 bases). In germline, CDR1 is SGHRS, CDR2 YFSETQ. The CDR3 spans 15 residues. Trimming stripped 5 bases from V and 4 bases from J, with 15 bases between. CDR3 nucleotide sequence: TGCGCCAGCAGTCCTAAGAGACAGCCCACCGGGGAGCTGTTTTTT. It translates to CASSPKRQPTGELFF.

The genes are TRBV30 and TRBJ1-2; 7 nucleotides line up with TRBD1. V lost 2 bases, J lost 7 bases, and 7 bases stayed unmatched. The CDR3 covers 13 residues. Germline V lookup: CDR1 GTSNPN, CDR2 SVGIG (reference sequence). Written as DNA, the CDR3 is TGTGCCTGGAGTCCCGGGACAGTGGGTGGCTACACCTTC. Residues: CAWSPGTVGGYTF.

V usage is TRBV11-3 and J usage is TRBJ2-1; 11 bases agree with TRBD2. Germline CDR1 and CDR2: SGHNT and YENEEA. This CDR3 spans 15 amino acids. The V segment lost 0 bases and the J segment 6 bases; nucleotides outside the gene matches: 1. The DNA for the CDR3 is TGTGCCAGCAGCTTAGATAGCGGGAGGGCCAATGAGCAGTTCTTC. Its protein is CASSLDSGRANEQFF.

The genes are TRBV7-6 and TRBJ2-1, with a tentative D call TRBD1 (5 bases). The CDR3 length is 14 residues. The V gene lost 5 bases and the J gene lost 13 bases, with 21 bases spanning the gap. The V gene's germline CDR1 is SGHVS and CDR2 FNYEAQ. The CDR3 is CASSPTPGLAVQFF. The CDR3 DNA is TGTGCCAGCAGCCCAACCCCAGGGTTGGCCGTTCAGTTCTTC.

The chain combines TRBV11-3 with TRBJ2-1; D possibly corresponds to TRBD2 (6 bases). CDR3 length equals 13 residues. V was shortened by 4 bases and J by 5 bases, with 9 bases between the two germline ends. Germline CDR1 and CDR2: SGHNT and YENEEA. The CDR3 loop is CASSWDFNNEQFF. The DNA of the CDR3 is TGTGCCAGCAGCTGGGACTTTAACAATGAGCAGTTCTTC. Full variable domain (outside the CDR3, taken from reference TRBV11-3 and TRBJ2-1): EAGVVQSPRYKIIEKKQPVAFWCNPISGHNTLYWYLQNLGQGPELLIRYENEEAVDDSQLPKDRFSAERLKGVDSTLKIQPAELGDSAVYLCASSWDFNNEQFFGPGTRLTVL.

The chain joins TRBV15 to TRBJ2-2; 10 bases are shared with TRBD1. The CDR3 totals 15 residues. With V trimmed by 5 bases and J by 3 bases, 3 bases remained unmatched. Germline CDR1 is LNHNV and CDR2 is YYDKDF (reference sequence). CDR3 protein: CATSVGQGDTGELFF. CDR3 DNA: TGTGCCACCAGCGTTGGACAGGGGGACACCGGGGAGCTGTTTTTT.

Only a few counts were recorded for this clone. The conserved closing phenylalanine or tryptophan is absent in this CDR3, likely reflecting a read error. The rearrangement links TRBV5-1 to TRBJ2-3; 10 bases match TRBD2. Germline loops: CDR1 SGHRS, CDR2 YFSETQ. This CDR3 contains 14 residues. The J segment lost 6 bases and the V segment lost 3 bases, leaving 4 bases of the junction unmatched. CDR3 nucleotides: TGCGCCAGCAGCTCGCTTAGCGGGAGGGATACGCAGTATGTT. As protein: CASSSLSGRDTQYV.

This chain joins TRBV2 and TRBJ2-7; D is uncertain. The germline V gene encodes CDR1 SNHLY and CDR2 FYNNEI. CDR3 length: 11 residues. The germline V and J ends were trimmed by 7 bases and 3 bases, with 7 bases remaining between them. This CDR3 reads CASTYYYEQYF. CDR3 bases: TGTGCCAGCACCTACTACTACGAGCAGTACTTC. The variable domain in full, with the rest retrieved from reference TRBV2 and TRBJ2-7, is EPEVTQTPSHQVTQMGQEVILRCVPISNHLYFYWYRQILGQKVEFLVSFYNNEISEKSEIFDDQFSVERPDGSNFTLKIRSTKLEDSAMYFCASTYYYEQYFGPGTRLTVT.

The V call is TRBV4-1, the J call TRBJ1-1, with no clear D. V was cut by 4 bases and J by 11 bases, with 20 bases left in between. Germline lookup yields CDR1 MGHRA and CDR2 YSYEKL. This CDR3 is built from 14 residues. The CDR3 is CASSPLELSTRAFF. The CDR3 coding sequence is TGCGCCAGCAGCCCTCTGGAGCTCAGCACCCGGGCTTTCTTT.

The J gene is TRBJ1-2, the V gene TRBV7-9; D gene ambiguous. This CDR3 region has 15 residues. The germline V gene has CDR1 SEHNR and CDR2 FQNEAQ (reference sequence). V was clipped by 0 bases and J by 0 bases, with 8 bases between them. The CDR3 loop is CASSLAQSTNYGYTF. The CDR3 nucleotides are TGTGCCAGCAGCTTAGCCCAGTCCACTAACTATGGCTACACCTTC.

The chain couples TRBV29-1 to TRBJ1-5; 10 nucleotides match TRBD1. J lost 2 bases, V lost 8 bases, and 21 bases had no gene match. Germline loops: CDR1 SQVTM, CDR2 ANQGSEA. The CDR3 extends over 19 amino acids. This CDR3 is CSSAKRDRGLESGNQPQHF. DNA of the CDR3: TGCAGCTCGGCCAAGCGGGACAGGGGCCTTGAGTCGGGCAATCAGCCCCAGCATTTT.

This sequence joins TRBV7-2 and TRBJ1-1; perhaps TRBD1 as D (5 bases). Germline CDR1 and CDR2: SGHTA and FQGNSA. Trimming removed 5 bases at V and 3 bases at J, with 16 bases between. The CDR3 runs to 15 residues. Here the CDR3 reads CASSTDGGGYTEAFF. The CDR3 region has the DNA TGTGCCAGCAGCACGGACGGGGGTGGTTACACTGAAGCTTTCTTT.

The chain has TRBV4-3 and TRBJ1-2; D unclear. The CDR3 runs 18 residues. The germline V gene has CDR1 LGHNA and CDR2 YSLEER. V was shortened by 0 bases and J by 4 bases, with 21 bases between the two germline ends. The CDR3 region has the DNA TGCGCCAGCAGCCAAGACTTTCGGGTTTATGGTTTTGTCTATGGCTACACCTTC. It yields the protein CASSQDFRVYGFVYGYTF.

The chain joins TRBV5-1 to TRBJ1-2; a possible D gene is TRBD1 (6 bases). The germline gives CDR1 SGHRS, CDR2 YFSETQ. Between the trimmed V and J ends, which lost 4 bases and 0 bases, there was a span of 16 bases. The CDR3 is made up of 16 amino acids. CDR3 region: CASSLVQGRSNYGYTF. As DNA, the CDR3 is TGCGCCAGCAGCCTGGTTCAGGGGCGGTCTAACTATGGCTACACCTTC.

CDR3 loop: CASGSGGSSYNSPLHF. For the CDR3, the DNA is TGTGCCAGCGGCAGTGGGGGGAGCTCCTATAATTCACCCCTCCACTTT. The genes are TRBV7-9 and TRBJ1-6; TRBD1 is a possible D gene (5 bases). The CDR3 length is 16 residues. Germline CDR1 is SEHNR and CDR2 is FQNEAQ (reference sequence). Trimming removed 8 bases from V and 0 bases from J, with 14 bases in between.

The chain employs TRBV21-1 and TRBJ2-3; whether TRBD2, the table's D call, matches the DNA was not checked. TRBV21-1 is reported as a pseudogene. The CDR3 is 19 amino acids. Here the CDR3 reads CASSKSTGTSGRAKGTQYF. DNA of the CDR3: TGTGCCAGCAGCAAATCGACCGGGACTAGCGGGAGGGCCAAAGGTACGCAGTATTTT.

This clone was observed a handful of times. CDR3: CAWSAGGRVVGYTF. The CDR3 bases are TGTGCCTGGAGTGCAGGAGGAAGGGTCGTAGGCTACACCTTC. The V and J genes are TRBV30 and TRBJ1-2; D uncertain. CDR1 and CDR2 (germline): GTSNPN, SVGIG (reference sequence). V was trimmed by 1 base and J by 8 bases, leaving 17 bases between them. CDR3 length: 14 residues.

In this sample, this clone turned up a few times. The chain links TRBV7-2 to TRBJ2-7, with 8 bases aligning to TRBD2. The CDR3 has 15 residues. Germline V lookup: CDR1 SGHTA, CDR2 FQGNSA. J lost 0 bases, V lost 4 bases, and 5 bases had no gene match. The CDR3 DNA reads as TGTGCCAGCAGCTCCATAGCGGGGCCCTCCTACGAGCAGTACTTC. This encodes CASSSIAGPSYEQYF. Full variable domain (outside the CDR3, taken from reference TRBV7-2 and TRBJ2-7): GAGVSQSPSNKVTEKGKDVELRCDPISGHTALYWYRQSLGQGLEFLIYFQGNSAPDKSGLPSDRFSAERTGGSVSTLTIQRTQQEDSAVYLCASSSIAGPSYEQYFGPGTRLTVT.

CDR3 nucleotide sequence: TGCAGTGCTACCCCTTACGAGACAGGGTACTTC. The encoded protein is CSATPYETGYF. The chain joins TRBV20-1 to TRBJ2-5; D might be TRBD1 (6 bases). The CDR3 is 11 amino acids. With 4 bases removed from V and 13 bases from J, the gap between germline ends came to 16 bases. CDR1 and CDR2 (germline): DFQATT, SNEGSKA (reference sequence).

The genes are TRBV5-1 and TRBJ2-7; D is unresolved. Trimming took 2 bases from V and 6 from J, leaving 9 bases between them. Germline lookup yields CDR1 SGHRS and CDR2 YFSETQ. The CDR3 spans 12 residues. The CDR3 coding sequence is TGCGCCAGCAGCTTACCAGGTGGCGAGCAGTACGTC. Its protein is CASSLPGGEQYV.

This clone was recorded once. CDR3: CASTPRGRVVVGEAFF. Written as DNA, the CDR3 is TGTGCCAGTACCCCCCGGGGTAGGGTCGTCGTCGGTGAAGCTTTCTTT. V gene TRBV19 combines with J gene TRBJ1-1; unclear D gene. Per the germline V gene, CDR1 is LNHDA and CDR2 is SQIVND (reference sequence). V shed 7 bases and J shed 7 bases, with 25 bases lying between them. CDR3 length: 16 residues.

The gene calls are TRBV7-2 and TRBJ2-1; D is possibly TRBD2 (7 bases). The CDR3 contains 16 residues. The V end was cut by 3 bases, the J end by 4 bases, with 16 bases between. CDR1 SGHTA and CDR2 FQGNSA come from the germline V gene. The chain's CDR3 is CASSFRGGDPYNEQFF. CDR3 bases: TGTGCCAGCAGCTTTAGGGGGGGGGATCCTTACAATGAGCAGTTCTTC.

The chain carries TRBV21-1 and TRBJ2-2; the table assigns TRBD2, which was not confirmed against the DNA. TRBV21-1 is given as a pseudogene. The CDR3 sequence is 16 residues long. CDR3 sequence reads: CASSPGGVPNTGELFF. In DNA form, the CDR3 reads TGTGCCAGCAGCCCGGGGGGCGTCCCTAACACCGGGGAGCTGTTTTTT.

The chain joins TRBV11-2 to TRBJ1-1; D is unresolved. Germline CDR1 is SGHAT and CDR2 is FQNNGV. Trimming stripped 8 bases from V and 0 bases from J, with 19 bases between. The CDR3 is 16 amino acids. The CDR3 sequence: CASEKRVRYMNTEAFF. In nucleotides, the CDR3 is TGTGCCAGCGAGAAGCGGGTCCGCTATATGAACACTGAAGCTTTCTTT. Drawing the rest from reference TRBV11-2 and TRBJ1-1, the complete variable domain is EAGVAQSPRYKIIEKRQSVAFWCNPISGHATLYWYQQILGQGPKLLIQFQNNGVVDDSQLPKDRFSAERLKGVDSTLKIQPAKLEDSAVYLCASEKRVRYMNTEAFFGQGTRLTVV.

The chain recombines TRBV11-2 with TRBJ1-1; D not certain. The V gene's germline CDR1 is SGHAT and CDR2 FQNNGV. CDR3 length: 14 amino acids. The V end lost 0 bases, the J end lost 4 bases, and 9 bases lay between the germline ends. CDR3 region: CASSLEAWSTEAFF. In DNA form, the CDR3 reads TGTGCCAGCAGCTTAGAGGCGTGGAGCACTGAAGCTTTCTTT.

On this clone itself: Compared with germline, one end of the junction differs, possibly owing to a read error. The chain is built from TRBV7-7 and TRBJ2-5, with D possibly matching TRBD2 (7 bases). The CDR3 has 13 residues. Germline V gene sequence: CDR1 SSHAT, CDR2 FNYEAQ (reference sequence). The CDR3 region is CASSSGGRETQYF. The CDR3 region has the DNA TGTGCTAGCAGCTCGGGGGGCCGGGAGACCCAGTACTTC.

The chain recombines TRBV9 with TRBJ2-4; 11 nucleotides align to TRBD1. With V trimmed by 0 bases and J by 7 bases, 9 bases remained unmatched. CDR1 and CDR2 from the germline V gene are SGDLS and YYNGEE. The CDR3 runs 17 residues. The CDR3 nucleotides read TGTGCCAGCAGCGTAGGTGCCGGAGGACAGGGGGCGAACATTCAGTACTTC. This gives the protein CASSVGAGGQGANIQYF. The full variable domain, rest sourced from reference TRBV9 and TRBJ2-4, is DSGVTQTPKHLITATGQRVTLRCSPRSGDLSVYWYQQSLDQGLQFLIQYYNGEERAKGNILERFSAQQFPDLHSELNLSSLELGDSALYFCASSVGAGGQGANIQYFGAGTRLSVL.

This clone was seen a handful of times. Other nucleotide sequences from this sample produce the same CDR3. V and J are TRBV6-1 and TRBJ2-3, with 12 nucleotides matching TRBD2. Unmatched junction bases numbered 1, after V lost 2 bases and J lost 4 bases. The CDR3 sequence is 15 residues long. Germline CDR1 MNHNS, CDR2 SASEGT. The CDR3 loop reads CASSELAGGPDTQYF. DNA of the CDR3: TGTGCCAGCAGTGAACTAGCGGGAGGGCCAGATACGCAGTATTTT.

The genes are TRBV6-1 and TRBJ1-1; 7 bases fit TRBD1. The germline V gene encodes CDR1 MNHNS and CDR2 SASEGT. Trimming removed 3 bases from V and 9 bases from J; junction bases left unmatched: 7. The CDR3 is 13 residues long. The CDR3 sequence is CASSDSGTDKAFF. In DNA form, the CDR3 reads TGTGCCAGCAGTGATTCCGGGACAGATAAAGCTTTCTTT.

The chain carries TRBV29-1 and TRBJ1-1; D perhaps matches TRBD1 (6 bases). This CDR3 comprises 12 residues. CDR1 is SQVTM, CDR2 ANQGSEA, per germline. CDR3 nucleotide sequence: TGCAGTTGTATAGGGGGGGGGACTGAAGCTTTCTTT. This translates into CSCIGGGTEAFF.